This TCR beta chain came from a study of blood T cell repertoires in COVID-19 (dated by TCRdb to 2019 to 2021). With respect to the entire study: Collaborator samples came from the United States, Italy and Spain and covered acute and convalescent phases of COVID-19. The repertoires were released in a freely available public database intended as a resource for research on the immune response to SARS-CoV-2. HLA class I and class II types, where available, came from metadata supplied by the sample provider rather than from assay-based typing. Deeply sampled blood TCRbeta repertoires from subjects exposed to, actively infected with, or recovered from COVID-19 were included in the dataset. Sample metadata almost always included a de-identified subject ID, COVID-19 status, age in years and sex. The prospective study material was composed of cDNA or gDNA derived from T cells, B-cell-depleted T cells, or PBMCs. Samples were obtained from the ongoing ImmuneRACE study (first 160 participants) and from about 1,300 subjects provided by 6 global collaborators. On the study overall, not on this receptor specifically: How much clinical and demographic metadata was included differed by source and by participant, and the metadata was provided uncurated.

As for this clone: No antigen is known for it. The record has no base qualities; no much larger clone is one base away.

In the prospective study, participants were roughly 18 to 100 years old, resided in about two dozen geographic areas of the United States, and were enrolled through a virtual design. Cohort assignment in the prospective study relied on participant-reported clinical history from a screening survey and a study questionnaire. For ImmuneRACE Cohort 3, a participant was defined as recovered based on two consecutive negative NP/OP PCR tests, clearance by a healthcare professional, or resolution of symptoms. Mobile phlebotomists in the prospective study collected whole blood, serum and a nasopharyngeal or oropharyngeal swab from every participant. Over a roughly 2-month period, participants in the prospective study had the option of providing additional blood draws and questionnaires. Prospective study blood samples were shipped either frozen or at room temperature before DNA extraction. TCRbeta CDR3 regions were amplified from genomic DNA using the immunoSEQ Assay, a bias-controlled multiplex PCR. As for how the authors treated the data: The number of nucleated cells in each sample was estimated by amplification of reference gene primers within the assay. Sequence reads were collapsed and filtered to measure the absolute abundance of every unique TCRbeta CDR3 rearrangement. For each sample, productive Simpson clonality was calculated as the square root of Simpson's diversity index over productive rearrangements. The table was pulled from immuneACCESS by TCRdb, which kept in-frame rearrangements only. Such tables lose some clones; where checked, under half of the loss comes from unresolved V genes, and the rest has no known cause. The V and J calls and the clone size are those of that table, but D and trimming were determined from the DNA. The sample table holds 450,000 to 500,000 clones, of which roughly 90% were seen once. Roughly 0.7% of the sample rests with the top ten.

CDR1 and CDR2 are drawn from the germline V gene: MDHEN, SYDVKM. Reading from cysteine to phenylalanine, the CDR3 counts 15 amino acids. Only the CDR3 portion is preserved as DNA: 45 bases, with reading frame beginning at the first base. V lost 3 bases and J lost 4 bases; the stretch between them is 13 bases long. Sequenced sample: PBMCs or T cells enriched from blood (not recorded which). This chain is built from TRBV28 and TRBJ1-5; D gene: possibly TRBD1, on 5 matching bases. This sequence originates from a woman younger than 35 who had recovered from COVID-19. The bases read TGTGCCAGCAGTTTTAGGGGCAGGAATAATCAGCCCCAGCATTTT. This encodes CASSFRGRNNQPQHF. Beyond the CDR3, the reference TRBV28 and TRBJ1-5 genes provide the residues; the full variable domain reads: DVKVTQSSRYLVKRTGEKVFLECVQDMDHENMFWYRQDPGLGLRLIYFSYDVKMKEKGDIPEGYSVSREKKERFSLILESASTNQTSMYLCASSFRGRNNQPQHFGDGTRLSIL.